This passage covers 4 T cell receptor beta chains from one sample sequenced in a study of cytomegalovirus exposure and HLA in healthy donors. Primers for the PCR totalled 60 Vbeta and 13 Jbeta. Method: immunoSEQ multiplex PCR; TCRdb's copy keeps in-frame clones and lacks some. Of around 150,000 clones in the sample, 65% to 80% were seen once. Sequencing used PBMCs. The receptors here all came from a woman in her 40s in good health and CMV-seropositive.

The chain has TRBV15 and TRBJ1-2; TRBD1 matches 7 bases. Germline V gene lookup returns CDR1 LNHNV and CDR2 YYDKDF (reference sequence). Trimming took 5 bases from V and 4 from J; bases not matched to a gene: 13. The CDR3 is made up of 16 amino acids. CDR3 DNA sequence: TGTGCCACCAGCCCTCAGACAGGGAGAGCCTTCTATGGCTACACCTTC. Its protein is CATSPQTGRAFYGYTF.

This chain connects TRBV10-1 to TRBJ2-3; the D is unclear. The germline V and J ends were trimmed by 0 bases and 15 bases, with 16 bases remaining between them. The CDR3 totals 13 residues. Germline CDR1 is WNHNN and CDR2 is SYGVQD (reference sequence). CDR3 DNA sequence: TGCGCCAGCAGTGAGTCGATCGGTGGAGCAAAATATTTT. Translating gives CASSESIGGAKYF.

The chain couples TRBV5-8 to TRBJ2-3; D may be TRBD2 (5 bases). V shed 4 bases and J shed 4 bases, with 13 bases lying between them. CDR1 is SGHTS and CDR2 is YDEGEE in the germline V gene. The CDR3 spans 14 residues. CDR3: CASSPGYSPDTQYF. In DNA, the CDR3 is TGTGCCAGCAGCCCGGGATATTCCCCAGATACGCAGTATTTT.

This clone was detected only a few times. The chain is built from TRBV20-1 and TRBJ2-5; perhaps TRBD1 as D (5 bases). The CDR3 has 11 residues. V gave up 3 bases and J gave up 11 bases, with 13 bases separating them. Germline CDR1 is DFQATT and CDR2 is SNEGSKA (reference sequence). CDR3 nucleotide sequence: TGCAGTGCTAGGGGGCCTCAGGAGCAGTACTTC. Amino acid sequence: CSARGPQEQYF.